Below are 20 T cell receptor beta chains sequenced from a single sample in a study of CD8 T cells in Susac syndrome. RNA, at roughly 0.45 to 1 ug, was reverse transcribed with random hexamers. TCRdb re-analysed the immunoSEQ multiplex PCR reads in MiXCR, keeping a single row per CDR3 protein. Of about 120,000 distinct CDR3 sequences in the sample, roughly 94% were seen once. Material: CD4+ T cells from PBMCs. The receptors stem from a human donor in good health.

The gene calls are TRBV4-1 and TRBJ2-7; D is tentatively TRBD1 or TRBD2 (7 bases each). Germline V gene sequence: CDR1 MGHRA, CDR2 YSYEKL. V lost 3 bases, J lost 4 bases, and 16 bases lay in between. The CDR3 contains 15 residues. CDR3 sequence reads: CASSQGGTDFYEQYF. DNA for the CDR3: TGCGCCAGCAGCCAGGGGGGGACAGATTTTTACGAGCAGTACTTC.

The V call is TRBV24-1, the J call TRBJ2-5; no clear D. The CDR3 has 13 residues. Germline V gene lookup returns CDR1 KGHDR and CDR2 SFDVKD. V was clipped by 2 bases and J by 4 bases, with 7 bases between them. The CDR3 spells CATSDSIGETQYF. The CDR3 DNA sequence: TGTGCCACCAGTGATTCCATCGGAGAGACCCAGTACTTC.

V gene TRBV6-5 combines with J gene TRBJ2-3; 9 nucleotides match TRBD2. The CDR3 is 15 residues long. After removal of 0 bases from V and 3 bases from J, the junction contained 1 base not matched to a gene. Per germline, CDR1 MNHEY and CDR2 SVGAGI. The CDR3 sequence: CASSYSGLATDTQYF. CDR3 DNA: TGTGCCAGCAGTTACTCCGGACTAGCGACAGATACGCAGTATTTT.

The chain joins TRBV6-5 to TRBJ1-1; no clear D gene. This CDR3 is built from 15 residues. Germline V lookup: CDR1 MNHEY, CDR2 SVGAGI. V lost 0 bases and J 1 base, leaving 9 bases between the germline ends. CDR3 sequence (DNA): TGTGCCAGCAGTTACTCGATTGCGCAGAACACTGAAGCTTTCTTT. Protein product: CASSYSIAQNTEAFF.

The rearrangement links TRBV7-9 to TRBJ2-7, with 8 bases aligning to TRBD2. The junction had 9 bases not matched to a gene; V was cut back by 5 bases and J by 6 bases. The CDR3 spans 14 residues. Germline CDR1 and CDR2: SEHNR and FQNEAQ (reference sequence). The CDR3 here is CASSPSGGRPEQYF. As DNA, the CDR3 is TGTGCCAGCAGCCCCTCGGGCGGGAGGCCCGAGCAGTACTTC.

CDR3 DNA sequence: TGTGCCAGCAGCTTATCCCCCACAGAGACCCAGTACTTC. Its translation: CASSLSPTETQYF. This chain joins TRBV7-9 and TRBJ2-5; D gene ambiguous. Trimming shortened V by 2 bases and J by 4 bases, and 8 bases separated the two germline ends. The CDR3 totals 13 residues. CDR1 SEHNR and CDR2 FQNEAQ come from the germline V gene (reference sequence).

This chain uses TRBV10-3 with TRBJ1-5; D unclear. The germline CDR1 and CDR2 sequences are ENHRY and SYGVKD. V lost 11 bases to trimming and J lost 4 bases, with 9 bases between them. The CDR3 is 11 amino acids. CDR3 loop: CAGGENQPQHF. The CDR3, as DNA: TGTGCCGGTGGGGAGAATCAGCCCCAGCATTTT.

The genes are TRBV18 and TRBJ1-3; no clear D. V lost 3 bases and J lost 0, with 9 bases in between. CDR3 size: 15 residues. Germline assignment: CDR1 KGHSH and CDR2 LQKENI. CDR3 loop: CASSPSTVSGNTIYF. DNA for the CDR3: TGTGCCAGCTCACCTAGTACGGTCTCTGGAAACACCATATATTTT.

The rearrangement uses TRBV6-1 and TRBJ2-7; weak D call: TRBD2 (6 bases). V was pared by 8 bases and J by 6 bases, with 17 bases between. The CDR3 has 13 residues. In germline, CDR1 is MNHNS, CDR2 SASEGT. This CDR3 is CASAPRDLSEQYF. DNA for the CDR3: TGTGCCAGCGCCCCACGGGACTTGAGCGAGCAGTACTTC.

The chain employs TRBV5-6 and TRBJ2-5; 8 nucleotides line up with TRBD2. The germline V gene has CDR1 SGHDT and CDR2 YYEEEE. After removal of 0 bases from V and 5 bases from J, the junction contained 3 bases not matched to a gene. The CDR3 sequence is 14 residues long. The DNA of the CDR3 is TGTGCCAGCAGCTTGGGTCTAGCGGGCGAGACCCAGTACTTC. Protein: CASSLGLAGETQYF.

The J gene is TRBJ2-1, the V gene TRBV7-2, with TRBD2 identical over 8 bases. The CDR3 runs to 13 residues. V dropped 4 bases and J dropped 10; count of bases not matched to a gene: 6. Germline V gene data show CDR1 as SGHTA and CDR2 as FQGNSA. In DNA form, the CDR3 reads TGTGCCAGCAGCTCCCGGACTAGCACCGAGCAGTTCTTC. Its protein is CASSSRTSTEQFF.

This clonotype came up a few times. This chain links TRBV6-6 with TRBJ2-7; D is possibly TRBD2 (7 bases). CDR1 and CDR2 from the germline V gene are MNHNY and SVGAGI (reference sequence). V gave up 4 bases and J gave up 1 base, with 11 bases separating them. There are 14 residues in the CDR3. This CDR3 reads CASSLGGESYEQYF. CDR3 bases: TGTGCCAGCAGTTTAGGGGGGGAATCCTACGAGCAGTACTTC.

This clonotype was recorded a few times. The rearrangement joins TRBV5-4 to TRBJ2-4, with TRBD2 matching 8 bases. The CDR3 extends over 17 amino acids. J was trimmed by 0 bases and V by 0 bases; bases with no gene match: 5. Germline-derived CDR1 and CDR2 are SGHNT and YYREEE (reference sequence). CDR3 nucleotides: TGTGCCAGCAGCTTGGGAGTAGCGGGACTAGCCAAAAACATTCAGTACTTC. This translates into CASSLGVAGLAKNIQYF. Using reference TRBV5-4 and TRBJ2-4 for the parts outside the CDR3, the full variable domain is ETGVTQSPTHLIKTRGQQVTLRCSSQSGHNTVSWYQQALGQGPQFIFQYYREEENGRGNFPPRFSGLQFPNYSSELNVNALELDDSALYLCASSLGVAGLAKNIQYFGAGTRLSVL.

This clonotype was found once. The V gene is TRBV12-3 or TRBV12-4, the J gene TRBJ1-5, with D unresolved. Trimming cost V 0 bases and J 5 bases, with 5 bases left between them. The CDR3 is made up of 13 amino acids. In DNA, the CDR3 is TGTGCCAGCAGTTTAGCCGCCGATCAGCCCCAGCATTTT. This translates into CASSLAADQPQHF.

The chain uses TRBV24-1 and TRBJ2-2, with D possibly TRBD2 on 5 matching bases. From germline, CDR1 is KGHDR and CDR2 SFDVKD. The V gene lost 2 bases and the J gene lost 4 bases, with 16 bases spanning the gap. The CDR3 runs 17 residues. CDR3 region: CATSDSFPGISTGELFF. The CDR3, as DNA: TGTGCCACCAGTGATTCCTTCCCGGGAATTTCCACCGGGGAGCTGTTTTTT.

The chain employs TRBV6-5 and TRBJ1-6; D is ambiguous. This CDR3 is built from 13 residues. V lost 6 bases and J 8 bases, leaving 11 bases between the germline ends. CDR1 and CDR2 from the germline V gene are MNHEY and SVGAGI. The chain's CDR3 is CASSYGWDSPLHF. In nucleotides, the CDR3 is TGTGCCAGCAGCTACGGGTGGGATTCACCCCTCCACTTT.

Written as DNA, the CDR3 is TGTGCCAGCAGCCTGGGACCGAACTCCTACGAGCAGTACTTC. Amino acids: CASSLGPNSYEQYF. The chain combines TRBV3-1 with TRBJ2-7; D tentatively fits TRBD1 or TRBD2 (5 bases each). This CDR3 is 14 amino acids long. In germline, CDR1 is LGHDT, CDR2 YNNKEL (reference sequence). V shed 4 bases and J shed 0 bases, with 10 bases lying between them.

The chain recombines TRBV24-1 with TRBJ2-1; 11 bases agree with TRBD2. From germline, CDR1 is KGHDR and CDR2 SFDVKD. The ends lost 3 bases at V and 6 bases at J; junction bases unmatched: 6. This CDR3 contains 16 residues. In DNA, the CDR3 is TGTGCCACCAGTGATGTAGCGGGAGGGCCTAGCAATGAGCAGTTCTTC. It encodes CATSDVAGGPSNEQFF.

The chain has TRBV18 and TRBJ2-7; 9 nucleotides align to TRBD1. V trimming: 6 bases; J trimming: 2 bases; junction bases outside the gene matches: 17. Germline V CDR1 and CDR2: KGHSH, LQKENI. The CDR3 loop spans 18 amino acids. In nucleotides, the CDR3 is TGTGCCAGCTCCCTATGGGAGTCCGGGACAGGGTCGACCTACGAGCAGTACTTC. Amino acid sequence: CASSLWESGTGSTYEQYF.

This sequence joins TRBV6-5 and TRBJ2-1, with D possibly being TRBD2 (7 bases). The germline V and J ends were trimmed by 4 bases and 12 bases, with 13 bases remaining between them. This CDR3 has 12 residues. Per germline, CDR1 MNHEY and CDR2 SVGAGI. CDR3 DNA sequence: TGTGCCAGCAGTTTCGAGGGGGGGACGCAGTTCTTC. It encodes CASSFEGGTQFF.